This is a list of T cell receptor beta chains from one sample in a study of T cells in localized non-small cell lung cancer. Sequenced by immunoSEQ multiplex PCR; TCRdb stores in-frame clones only, minus some. There are roughly 39,000 clones in the sample; around 79% occur only once, and roughly 36% lies in the top ten. The material was PBMCs, obtained before any cancer treatment. The receptors were gathered from a woman aged 40-69 years with stage II squamous cell lung carcinoma. Both conserved end residues are part of each CDR3. Fields, in order: CDR3 DNA, CDR3 protein, CDR3 length, D gene, clone size, J gene, V gene. The D gene is left open where the match is weak. Rows give clone size only sometimes, using once, few, many, or a class for an expanded clone.

TGCGCCAGCAGCCGTGGGGACAGGTACAATGAGCAGTTCTTC | CASSRGDRYNEQFF | 14 | TRBD1 | once | TRBJ2-1 | TRBV5-1
TGTGCCAGCAGCTTGTCACAAAACACTGAAGCTTTCTTT | CASSLSQNTEAFF | 13 | NA | NA | TRBJ1-1 | TRBV7-2
TGTGCCAGCAGCCCCGGGCTAGCGGGAGGGCCAGATACGCAGTATTTT | CASSPGLAGGPDTQYF | 16 | TRBD2 | NA | TRBJ2-3 | TRBV7-9
TGCGCCAGCAGGCGTAACCAGGGCTGCCAAGAGACCCAGTACTTC | CASRRNQGCQETQYF | 15 | NA | NA | TRBJ2-5 | TRBV23-1
TGTGCCAGCAGCTCCAGGGGAGGAAACACCATATATTTT | CASSSRGGNTIYF | 13 | NA | once | TRBJ1-3 | TRBV7-9
TGTGCCAGCAGTTTTACGGGTAACTATGGCTACACCTTC | CASSFTGNYGYTF | 13 | NA | NA | TRBJ1-2 | TRBV27
TGTGCCAGCAGTTACCAGGGTGACACCGGGGAGCTGTTTTTT | CASSYQGDTGELFF | 14 | NA | NA | TRBJ2-2 | TRBV6-5
TGTGCCAGCAGCTCCTGGGGGGTTTGGACAGATACGCAGTATTTT | CASSSWGVWTDTQYF | 15 | NA | NA | TRBJ2-3 | TRBV7-6
TGTGCCAGCAGTGAAGACCAGACTGGGGCCAACGTCCTGACTTTC | CASSEDQTGANVLTF | 15 | NA | NA | TRBJ2-6 | TRBV2
TGTGCCAGCAAGGGGCAGGGAGGGAATACGCAGTATTTT | CASKGQGGNTQYF | 13 | TRBD2 | NA | TRBJ2-3 | TRBV6-5
TGTGCCAGCAGCTTAGAGGGCAGGGAGGCAGATACGCAGTATTTT | CASSLEGREADTQYF | 15 | NA | NA | TRBJ2-3 | TRBV7-8
TGCGCCAGCAGCTGGGGGGATCCGCTGACGACTCGTCCGCTAGCGGGGTCGAACACCGGGGAGCTGTTTTTT | CASSWGDPLTTRPLAGSNTGELFF | 24 | TRBD2 | NA | TRBJ2-2 | TRBV5-1
TGTGCCAGCAGCCAAGATCCTAAAAGCTCCTACGAGCAGTACTTC | CASSQDPKSSYEQYF | 15 | NA | NA | TRBJ2-7 | TRBV4-2
TGTGCCAGCAGCCTATCAAATTCACCCCTCCACTTT | CASSLSNSPLHF | 12 | NA | few | TRBJ1-6 | TRBV7-8
TGTGCCAGCAGCCGACAGCTCAAACACGATGAGCAGTTCTTC | CASSRQLKHDEQFF | 14 | NA | NA | TRBJ2-1 | TRBV6-1
TGTGCCAGCAGCTTGCGGACAGGCTCTGGAAACACCATATATTTT | CASSLRTGSGNTIYF | 15 | TRBD1 | once | TRBJ1-3 | TRBV11-2
TGTGCCAGTAGTATTGTGAGCGCCGGGACAGGGAATTCACCCCTCCACTTT | CASSIVSAGTGNSPLHF | 17 | TRBD1 | NA | TRBJ1-6 | TRBV19
TGTGCCAGCAGCCAAGGAGCGGGAGCGACCTACGAGCAGTACTTC | CASSQGAGATYEQYF | 15 | TRBD2 | NA | TRBJ2-7 | TRBV4-2
TGTGCCAGCAGTTACTCGGAAAGGGGAGGGAATCAGCCCCAGTATTTT | CASSYSERGGNQPQYF | 16 | TRBD2 | NA | TRBJ2-3 | TRBV6-6
TGTGCCAGCAGCTTAGTCGGCAGGGCATACTCAACCGGGGAGCTGTTTTTT | CASSLVGRAYSTGELFF | 17 | NA | NA | TRBJ2-2 | TRBV7-2
TGTGCCAGCAGCTCTTCAGCGGGGGCAGATACGCAGTATTTT | CASSSSAGADTQYF | 14 | TRBD2 | NA | TRBJ2-3 | TRBV5-5
TGTGCCAGCAGCTTAGATAGCAACGATGGACCCGGGGAGCTGTTTTTT | CASSLDSNDGPGELFF | 16 | NA | NA | TRBJ2-2 | TRBV11-3
TGCGCCAGCAGCTTGGAATCAATAGGGGATGAAGCTTTCTTT | CASSLESIGDEAFF | 14 | NA | few | TRBJ1-1 | TRBV5-1
TGTGCCAGCTCACCCTCGATGGCCGGGACAGGGGGCAATCAGCCCCAGCATTTT | CASSPSMAGTGGNQPQHF | 18 | TRBD1 | NA | TRBJ1-5 | TRBV18
TGTGCCAGCAGCTTCCTAGCGGGGAGCTCCTACGAGCAGTACTTC | CASSFLAGSSYEQYF | 15 | TRBD2 | NA | TRBJ2-7 | TRBV7-2
TGTGCCAGTAGTAACCGGGGGGGAAAGAACACAGATACGCAGTATTTT | CASSNRGGKNTDTQYF | 16 | TRBD2 | NA | TRBJ2-3 | TRBV19
TGTGCCAGCAGTTACTCGGGGAGGGTCAATGAGCAGTTCTTC | CASSYSGRVNEQFF | 14 | TRBD2 | NA | TRBJ2-1 | TRBV6-5
TGTGCCAGCAGCTTAGGCCCAACAGGGAATCAGCCCCAGCATTTT | CASSLGPTGNQPQHF | 15 | NA | NA | TRBJ1-5 | TRBV7-9
TGTGCCAGCAGTCCCGGCGGCGATTGGGGAACTGAAGCTTTCTTT | CASSPGGDWGTEAFF | 15 | NA | once | TRBJ1-1 | TRBV28
TGTGCCACGCTCCTAGCGGAGGAGTCTAATGAGCAGTTCTTC | CATLLAEESNEQFF | 14 | TRBD2 | NA | TRBJ2-1 | TRBV10-3
TGTGCCAGCAGAAATTACACCGGGGAGCTGTTTTTT | CASRNYTGELFF | 12 | NA | NA | TRBJ2-2 | TRBV7-3
TGTGCCATCAGTGAGCTAGCAGCGAACACCGGGGAGCTGTTTTTT | CAISELAANTGELFF | 15 | NA | NA | TRBJ2-2 | TRBV10-3
TGTGCCAGTAGTACCTCAGGGAACAATGAGCAGTTCTTC | CASSTSGNNEQFF | 13 | NA | NA | TRBJ2-1 | TRBV19
TGTGCCAGCAGCTCGACAGGGCCCCCCCAAGAGACCCAGTACTTC | CASSSTGPPQETQYF | 15 | TRBD1 | NA | TRBJ2-5 | TRBV7-6
TGTGCCAGTAGCCTCAGGGGGGCAGGGCTGGGCAATCAGCCCCAGCATTTT | CASSLRGAGLGNQPQHF | 17 | TRBD1 | NA | TRBJ1-5 | TRBV19
TGTGCCAGCAGCTTGGAAGCAGGGTACTCCTACAATGAGCAGTTCTTC | CASSLEAGYSYNEQFF | 16 | NA | NA | TRBJ2-1 | TRBV5-4
TGCGCCAGCAGCTACGGGACTGAAGGGGACACTGAAGCTTTCTTT | CASSYGTEGDTEAFF | 15 | NA | once | TRBJ1-1 | TRBV5-1
TGTGCCAGCAGCTTATCTACGAGGGTTGAGCAGTTCTTC | CASSLSTRVEQFF | 13 | NA | many | TRBJ2-1 | TRBV7-9
TGCGCCAGCAGCCCGGCGGGACAGGGGGTGTACGAGCAGTACTTC | CASSPAGQGVYEQYF | 15 | TRBD1 | NA | TRBJ2-7 | TRBV5-1
TGTGCCAGTAACCCGGGGGGTTCCTACATGAACACTGAAGCTTTCTTT | CASNPGGSYMNTEAFF | 16 | NA | NA | TRBJ1-1 | TRBV19
TGCGCCAGCAGCTTGGGGTCCGTGCTGAATGAAAAACTGTTTTTT | CASSLGSVLNEKLFF | 15 | NA | NA | TRBJ1-4 | TRBV5-1
TGTGCCAGCAGATCAGCGGCTAGCACAGATACGCAGTATTTT | CASRSAASTDTQYF | 14 | NA | NA | TRBJ2-3 | TRBV6-6
TGTGCCAGCAGCTTATTGCAAAACACTGAAGCTTTCTTT | CASSLLQNTEAFF | 13 | NA | NA | TRBJ1-1 | TRBV11-3
TGTGCCAGCAGCTTATCGACTGGACAGAACGAGCAGTACTTC | CASSLSTGQNEQYF | 14 | NA | medium-sized | TRBJ2-7 | TRBV7-6
TGTGCCACCAGCAGAACCCAACAGGGGACCCACGAGCAGTACTTC | CATSRTQQGTHEQYF | 15 | TRBD1 | NA | TRBJ2-7 | TRBV15
TGCGCCAGCAGACGGACAGGGGCTAACTATGGCTACACCTTC | CASRRTGANYGYTF | 14 | TRBD1 | NA | TRBJ1-2 | TRBV5-1
TGCGCCAGCAGTGGCAGGTACACGGATACGCAGTATTTT | CASSGRYTDTQYF | 13 | NA | NA | TRBJ2-3 | TRBV10-1
TGTGCCAGCAGCTCAGGGTTTTATGGCTACACCTTC | CASSSGFYGYTF | 12 | NA | few | TRBJ1-2 | TRBV11-2